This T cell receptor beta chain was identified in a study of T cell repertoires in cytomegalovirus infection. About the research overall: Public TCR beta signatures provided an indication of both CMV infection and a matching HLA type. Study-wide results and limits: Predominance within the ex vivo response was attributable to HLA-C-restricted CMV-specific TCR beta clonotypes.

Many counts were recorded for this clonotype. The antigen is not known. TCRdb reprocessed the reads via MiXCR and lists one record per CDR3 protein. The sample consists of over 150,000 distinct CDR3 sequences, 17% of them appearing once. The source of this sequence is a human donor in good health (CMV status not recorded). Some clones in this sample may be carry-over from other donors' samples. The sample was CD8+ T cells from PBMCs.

The CDR3 region is CASSLDSRKRVYQETQYF. The CDR3 nucleotides are TGTGCCAGCAGCTTAGACTCCCGCAAGCGGGTCTACCAAGAGACCCAGTACTTC. The V call is TRBV7-2, the J call TRBJ2-5, with a weak D call TRBD2 (6 bases). Trimming pared 1 base from V and 0 bases from J, leaving 18 bases between. Germline CDR1 and CDR2: SGHTA and FQGNSA. This CDR3 spans 18 amino acids.